This T cell receptor beta chain was captured in a study of control samples from healthy donors and cancer patients (dated by TCRdb to the early 2020s). Taken from cysteine to phenylalanine, the CDR3 has 17 residues. Left in the record is the CDR3 DNA by itself, 51 bases read in frame from the first base. V is trimmed back by 4 bases and J by 3 bases, and the junction contains 9 bases that no gene match accounts for. Sequences SGHNT (CDR1) and YYREEE (CDR2) are obtained from the germline V gene (reference sequence). Of note for this clone: The target of this receptor is not known. Per-nucleotide qualities are absent, and no much larger clonotype sits a single base away.

The library relied on the immunoSEQ multiplex PCR assay. Imported from immuneACCESS, the table was reduced by TCRdb to in-frame sequences with V and J called. These copies leave out some clones; in studies compared against another copy, an unresolved V gene accounts for under half, and the cause of the remainder is not known. This sample is represented by some 34,000 clones; over 85% of them were singletons. The ten top clones hold over 1.5% of the sample. The receptor comes from a man between 40 and 49 years old with colorectal cancer. Sequencing input: PBMCs. This chain is built from TRBV5-4 and TRBJ2-7; 14 central bases correspond to TRBD2. Here the CDR3 is given as CASSPGTSGGPLYEQYF. The nucleotide sequence is given as TGTGCCAGCAGCCCGGGGACTAGCGGGGGCCCCCTCTACGAGCAGTACTTC.